This T cell receptor (beta chain) appears in the sequencing data of a study of T cells in women clearing cervical HPV infection. The wider study: Case blood drawn at lesion detection; control blood after infection cleared.

Regarding this clone: Its antigen is still unknown. The read falls 3 residues short of the CDR3 end, and the missing part is taken from the germline J gene.

Study outcomes and limitations: Repertoire richness, not evenness, was significantly elevated in CIN3+ cases versus controls. Cases and controls were distinguished at AUC roughly 0.86 by richness and V genes. T-cell numbers per sample were unknown and may explain richness differences.

V lost 1 base and J lost 1, with 12 bases in between. This CDR3 region has 15 residues. Looked up from germline, CDR1 is DFQATT and CDR2 is SNEGSKA (reference sequence). This table comes from immunoSEQ multiplex PCR, and its TCRdb copy is limited to in-frame clones, with some not included. The sample includes more than 45,000 clones. The V and J genes are TRBV20-1 and TRBJ2-3; TRBD2 might be the D (5 bases). The receptor was isolated from a woman aged 18 to 75 with a cervical HPV16 infection that either progressed to CIN3+ or cleared (not recorded which). The sample comprised blood buffy coat. CDR3 loop: CSARVGLRGTDTQYF. The DNA read from the CDR3 is TGCAGTGCTAGAGTCGGATTGCGGGGCACAGATACG.